Listed below are T cell receptor beta chains from one sample, sequenced in a study of human T cells and chemical hapten exposure. TCRdb fed the RACE reads into MiXCR, producing one record per CDR3 protein. The top ten hold about 14% of the sample, which has approximately 57,000 distinct CDR3 sequences, 9.3% seen once. Sequences were derived from whole blood, sampled in connection with sensitization to the hapten diphenylcyclopropenone (DPC). The receptor source for this set is a woman in her thirties or forties with alopecia areata. Some clones in this sample may be carry-over from other donors' samples. Each CDR3 is given with its conserved first and last residue. The D gene is left open where the match is weak. A clone size is listed for some rows: how often the clone was seen (once, few, many), or a class if it is expanded.

v_call,cdr3_length,clone_size,d_call,j_call,cdr3_nt,cdr3_aa
TRBV6-1,16,.,TRBD1,TRBJ1-5,TGTGCCAGCAGTGAGGGGGACAGGACTTTCGCTCAGCCCCAGCATTTT,CASSEGDRTFAQPQHF
TRBV6-1,16,many,TRBD1,TRBJ2-7,TGTGCCAGCAGTACCCAACCGGGACAGGAGAGGTACGAGCAGTACTTC,CASSTQPGQERYEQYF
TRBV12-3/TRBV12-4,15,many,.,TRBJ1-3,TGTGCCAGCAGCCCAGGGGACCTCTCTGGAAACACCATATATTTT,CASSPGDLSGNTIYF
TRBV6-1,16,many,.,TRBJ2-6,TGTGCCAGCAGTGAAGTTCACAGGGCAGGGGCCAACGTCCTGACTTTC,CASSEVHRAGANVLTF
TRBV7-2,15,many,TRBD1,TRBJ2-5,TGTGCCAGCAGCCGGACAGGGGGTCTCCAAGAGACCCAGTACTTC,CASSRTGGLQETQYF
TRBV4-2,16,few,.,TRBJ2-1,TGTGCCAGCAGCCGAGGGACGGCAGGTAACCTTGATGAGCAGTTCTTC,CASSRGTAGNLDEQFF
TRBV7-2,16,few,.,TRBJ2-5,TGTGCCAGCAGCCCGAACTTATCGACGGGAAAAGAGACCCAGTACTTC,CASSPNLSTGKETQYF
TRBV4-1,15,.,TRBD1,TRBJ2-7,TGCGCCAGCAGACCTTTTGGGACAGGAACCCTCGAGCAGTACTTC,CASRPFGTGTLEQYF
TRBV21-1,15,.,.,TRBJ2-3,TGTGCCAGCAGCCACGCCACGGGGGGGCAGGGTACGCAGTATTTT,CASSHATGGQGTQYF
TRBV4-2,15,many,TRBD2,TRBJ2-3,TGTGCCAGCAGCCAAGCGGGGGGGCCCACAGATACGCAGTATTTT,CASSQAGGPTDTQYF
TRBV2,13,many,.,TRBJ1-2,TGTGCCAGCAGCGCGGGACGGGTGTATGGCTACACCTTC,CASSAGRVYGYTF
TRBV9,15,few,.,TRBJ1-6,TGTGCCAGCAGCGTAGAGCCAGCGACGGATTCACCCCTCCACTTT,CASSVEPATDSPLHF
TRBV11-2,13,few,TRBD2,TRBJ2-2,TGTGCCAGTGAGCGGGGGAACACCGGGGAGCTGTTTTTT,CASERGNTGELFF
TRBV7-9,14,many,.,TRBJ1-4,TGTGCCAGCAGCAATACACCCAGGGGTGAAAAACTGTTTTTT,CASSNTPRGEKLFF
TRBV2,20,many,.,TRBJ2-1,TGTGCCAGCAGTGAGATGGGGGTTTTCGAGCGGTCCCGCTCCTACAATGAGCAGTTCTTC,CASSEMGVFERSRSYNEQFF
TRBV5-4,13,few,.,TRBJ2-7,TGTGCCAGCAGCTTAGGGGCGGAATACGAGCAGTACTTC,CASSLGAEYEQYF
TRBV20-1,12,many,.,TRBJ2-1,TGCAGTGCTAGGTTGCACATCGATGAGCAGTTCTTC,CSARLHIDEQFF
TRBV29-1,14,.,TRBD2,TRBJ2-3,TGCAGCGTTAAACTAGCGGGCGAGCAAGATACGCAGTATTTT,CSVKLAGEQDTQYF
TRBV7-2,12,few,.,TRBJ2-3,TGTGCCAGCAGTCCGACTCGAAATACGCAGTATTTT,CASSPTRNTQYF
TRBV3-1,14,few,.,TRBJ2-7,TGTGCCAGCAGCCCCTCAGGGAGAAGGTACGAGCAGTACTTC,CASSPSGRRYEQYF
TRBV4-1,16,.,.,TRBJ2-7,TGCGCCAGCAGCCAAGTTCTTCGACGGGACTCCTACGAGCAGTACTTC,CASSQVLRRDSYEQYF
TRBV20-1,13,few,TRBD2,TRBJ2-7,TGCAGTGCTACCCGGCCGGGGGGTCGAGAGCAGTACTTC,CSATRPGGREQYF
TRBV4-3,19,many,TRBD2,TRBJ2-1,TGCGCCAGCAGCTACCGAGATGGACTAGCGGGGGCCGGTACGGATGAGCAGTTCTTC,CASSYRDGLAGAGTDEQFF